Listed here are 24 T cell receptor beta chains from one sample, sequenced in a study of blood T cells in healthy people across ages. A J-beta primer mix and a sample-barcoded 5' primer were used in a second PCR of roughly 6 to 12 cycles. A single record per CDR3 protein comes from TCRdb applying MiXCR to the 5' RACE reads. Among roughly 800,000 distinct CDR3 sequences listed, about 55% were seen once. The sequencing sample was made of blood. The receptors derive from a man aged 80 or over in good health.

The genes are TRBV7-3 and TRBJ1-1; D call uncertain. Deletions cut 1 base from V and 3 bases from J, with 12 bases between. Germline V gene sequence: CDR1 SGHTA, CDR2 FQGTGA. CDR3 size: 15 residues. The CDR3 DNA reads TGTGCCAGCAGCTTAATGAGTCGGATGGACACTGAAGCTTTCTTT. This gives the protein CASSLMSRMDTEAFF. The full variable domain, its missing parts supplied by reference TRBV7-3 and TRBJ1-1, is GAGVSQTPSNKVTEKGKYVELRCDPISGHTALYWYRQSLGQGPEFLIYFQGTGAADDSGLPNDRFFAVRPEGSVSTLKIQRTERGDSAVYLCASSLMSRMDTEAFFGQGTRLTVV.

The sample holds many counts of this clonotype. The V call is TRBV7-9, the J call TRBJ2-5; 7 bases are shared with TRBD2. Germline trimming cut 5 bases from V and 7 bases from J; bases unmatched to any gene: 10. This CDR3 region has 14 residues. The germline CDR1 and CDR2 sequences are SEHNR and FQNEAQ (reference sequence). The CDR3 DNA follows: TGTGCCAGCAGCGAAACCCCCGGGGAGGGGACCCAGTACTTC. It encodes CASSETPGEGTQYF.

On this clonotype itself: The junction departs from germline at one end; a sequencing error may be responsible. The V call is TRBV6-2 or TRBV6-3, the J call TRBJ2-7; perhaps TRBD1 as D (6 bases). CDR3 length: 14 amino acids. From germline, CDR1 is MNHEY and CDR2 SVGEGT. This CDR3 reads CVSSYTTGPYEQYF. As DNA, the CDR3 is TGTGTCAGCAGTTACACGACAGGACCCTACGAGCAGTACTTC.

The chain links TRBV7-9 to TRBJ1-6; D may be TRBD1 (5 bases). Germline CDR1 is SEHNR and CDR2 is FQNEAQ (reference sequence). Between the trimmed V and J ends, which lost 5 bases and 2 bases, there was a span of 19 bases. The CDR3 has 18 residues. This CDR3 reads CASSTRPRGTAYNSPLHF. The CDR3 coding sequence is TGTGCCAGCAGCACACGGCCACGGGGGACGGCCTATAATTCACCCCTCCACTTT.

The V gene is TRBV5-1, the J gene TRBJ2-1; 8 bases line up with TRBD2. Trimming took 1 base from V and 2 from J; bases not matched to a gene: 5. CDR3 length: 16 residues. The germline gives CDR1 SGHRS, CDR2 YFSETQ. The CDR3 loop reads CASSLLTSETYNEQFF. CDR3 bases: TGCGCCAGCAGCTTGCTGACTAGCGAAACCTACAATGAGCAGTTCTTC. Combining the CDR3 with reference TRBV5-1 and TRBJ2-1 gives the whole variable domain KAGVTQTPRYLIKTRGQQVTLSCSPISGHRSVSWYQQTPGQGLQFLFEYFSETQRNKGNFPGRFSGRQFSNSRSEMNVSTLELGDSALYLCASSLLTSETYNEQFFGPGTRLTVL.

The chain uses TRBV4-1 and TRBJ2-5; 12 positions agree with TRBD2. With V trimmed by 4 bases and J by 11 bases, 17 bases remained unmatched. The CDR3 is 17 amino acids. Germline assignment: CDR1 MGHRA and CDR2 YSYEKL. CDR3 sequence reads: CASSRSRLAGVGNEQYF. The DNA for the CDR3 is TGCGCCAGCAGCCGATCCAGACTAGCGGGAGTAGGGAATGAGCAGTACTTC.

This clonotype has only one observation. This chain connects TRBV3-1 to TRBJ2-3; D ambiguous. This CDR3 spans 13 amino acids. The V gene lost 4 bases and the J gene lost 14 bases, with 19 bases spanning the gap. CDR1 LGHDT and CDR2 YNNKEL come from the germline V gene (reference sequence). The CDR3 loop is CASSPGLDRYAYF. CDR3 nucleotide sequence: TGTGCCAGCAGCCCAGGCCTGGATAGATACGCGTATTTT.

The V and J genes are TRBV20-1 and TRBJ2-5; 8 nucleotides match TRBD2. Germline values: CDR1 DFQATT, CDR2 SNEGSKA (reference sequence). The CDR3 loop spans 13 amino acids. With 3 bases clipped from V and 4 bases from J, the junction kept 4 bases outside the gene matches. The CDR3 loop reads CSARLAGSETQYF. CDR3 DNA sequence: TGCAGTGCTAGGCTAGCGGGCTCAGAGACCCAGTACTTC.

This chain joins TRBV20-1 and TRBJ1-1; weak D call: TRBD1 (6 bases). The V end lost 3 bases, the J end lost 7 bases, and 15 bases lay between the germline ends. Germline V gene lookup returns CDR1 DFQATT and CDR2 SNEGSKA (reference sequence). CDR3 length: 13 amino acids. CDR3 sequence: CSASKTGRSEAFF. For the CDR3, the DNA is TGCAGTGCTAGTAAGACAGGCCGAAGTGAAGCTTTCTTT.

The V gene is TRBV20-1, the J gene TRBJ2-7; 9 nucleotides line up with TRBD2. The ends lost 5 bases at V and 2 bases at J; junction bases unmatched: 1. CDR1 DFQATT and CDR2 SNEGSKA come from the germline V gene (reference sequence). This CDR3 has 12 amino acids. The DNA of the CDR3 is TGCAGTGCTGGGACTAGCACCTACGAGCAGTACTTC. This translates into CSAGTSTYEQYF.

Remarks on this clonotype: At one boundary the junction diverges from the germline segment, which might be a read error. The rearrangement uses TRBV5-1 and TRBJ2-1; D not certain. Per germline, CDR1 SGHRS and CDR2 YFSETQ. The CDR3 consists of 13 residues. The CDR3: CAGSLLRRDEQFF. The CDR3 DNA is TGCGCCGGCAGCTTGTTACGTCGGGATGAGCAGTTCTTC. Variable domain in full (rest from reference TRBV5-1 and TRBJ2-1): KAGVTQTPRYLIKTRGQQVTLSCSPISGHRSVSWYQQTPGQGLQFLFEYFSETQRNKGNFPGRFSGRQFSNSRSEMNVSTLELGDSALYLCAGSLLRRDEQFFGPGTRLTVL.

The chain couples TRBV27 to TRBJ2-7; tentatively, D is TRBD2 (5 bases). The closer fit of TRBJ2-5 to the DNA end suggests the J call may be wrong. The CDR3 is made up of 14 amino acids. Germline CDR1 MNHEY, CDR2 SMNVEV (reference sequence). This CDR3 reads CASGFRSRGETQYF. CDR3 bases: TGTGCCAGCGGCTTCAGGTCGCGAGGGGAGACCCAGTACTTC.

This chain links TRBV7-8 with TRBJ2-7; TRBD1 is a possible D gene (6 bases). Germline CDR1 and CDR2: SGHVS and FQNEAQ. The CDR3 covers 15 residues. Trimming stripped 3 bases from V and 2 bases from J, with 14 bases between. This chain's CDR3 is CASSFVQGIAYEQYF. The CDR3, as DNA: TGTGCCAGCAGCTTTGTACAGGGCATAGCCTACGAGCAGTACTTC. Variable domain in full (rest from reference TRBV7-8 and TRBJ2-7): GAGVSQSPRYKVAKRGQDVALRCDPISGHVSLFWYQQALGQGPEFLTYFQNEAQLDKSGLPSDRFFAERPEGSVSTLKIQRTQQEDSAVYLCASSFVQGIAYEQYFGPGTRLTVT.

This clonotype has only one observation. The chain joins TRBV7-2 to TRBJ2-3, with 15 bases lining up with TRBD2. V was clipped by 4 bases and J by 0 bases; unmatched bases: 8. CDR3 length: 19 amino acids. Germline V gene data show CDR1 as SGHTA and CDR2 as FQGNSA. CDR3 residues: CASSSGTSGRSFSTDTQYF. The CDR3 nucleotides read TGTGCCAGCAGCTCGGGGACTAGCGGGAGGTCTTTTAGCACAGATACGCAGTATTTT.

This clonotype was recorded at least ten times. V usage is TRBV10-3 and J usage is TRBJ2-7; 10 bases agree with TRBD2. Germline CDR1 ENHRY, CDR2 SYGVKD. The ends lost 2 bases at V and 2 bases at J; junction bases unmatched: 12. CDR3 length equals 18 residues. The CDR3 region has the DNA TGTGCCATCAGTGAGAGAGGTCCGACTAGCGGGCTCACCTACGAGCAGTACTTC. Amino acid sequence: CAISERGPTSGLTYEQYF.

CDR3: CASSLDGGQGKHRDAYF. CDR3 sequence (DNA): TGTGCCAGCAGCTTAGACGGGGGACAGGGGAAGCACAGAGACGCGTATTTT. The rearrangement joins TRBV7-9 to TRBJ2-3; 10 bases are shared with TRBD1. The CDR3 is 17 residues long. The V segment lost 1 base and the J segment 14 bases; nucleotides outside the gene matches: 18. Germline CDR1 is SEHNR and CDR2 is FQNEAQ (reference sequence).

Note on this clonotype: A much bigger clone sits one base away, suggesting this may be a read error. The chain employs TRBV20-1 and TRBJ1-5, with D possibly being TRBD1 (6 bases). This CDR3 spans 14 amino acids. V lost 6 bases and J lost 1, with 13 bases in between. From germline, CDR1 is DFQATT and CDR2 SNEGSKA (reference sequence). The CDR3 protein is CSAKDSGSNQPQHF. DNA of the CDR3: TGCAGTGCCAAGGACAGTGGAAGCAATCAGCCCCAGCATTTT.

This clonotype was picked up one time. In DNA, the CDR3 is TGTGCCAGCAGCCAAGATTCGGGAGCTTACAATGAGCAGTACTTC. It translates to CASSQDSGAYNEQYF. This chain joins TRBV4-2 and TRBJ2-7, with D possibly TRBD2 on 6 matching bases. The CDR3 runs 15 residues. CDR1 and CDR2 (germline): LGHNA, YNFKEQ. The germline V and J ends were trimmed by 0 bases and 7 bases, with 16 bases remaining between them.

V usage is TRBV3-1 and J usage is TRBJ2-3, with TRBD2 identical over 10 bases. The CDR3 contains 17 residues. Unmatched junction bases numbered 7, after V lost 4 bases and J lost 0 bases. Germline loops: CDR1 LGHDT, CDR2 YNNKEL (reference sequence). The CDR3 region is CASSLSGRASSTDTQYF. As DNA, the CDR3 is TGTGCCAGCAGCCTAAGCGGGAGGGCCTCTAGCACAGATACGCAGTATTTT.

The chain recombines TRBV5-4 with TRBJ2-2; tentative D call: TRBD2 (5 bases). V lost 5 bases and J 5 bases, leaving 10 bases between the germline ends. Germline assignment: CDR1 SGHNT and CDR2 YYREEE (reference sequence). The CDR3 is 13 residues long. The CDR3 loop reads CASRETTTGELFF. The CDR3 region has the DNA TGTGCCAGCAGGGAGACTACGACCGGGGAGCTGTTTTTT.

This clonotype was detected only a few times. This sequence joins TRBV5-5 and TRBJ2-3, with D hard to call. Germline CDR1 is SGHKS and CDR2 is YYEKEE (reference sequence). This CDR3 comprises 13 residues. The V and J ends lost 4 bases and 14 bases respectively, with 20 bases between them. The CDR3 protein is CASSPSVNRYAYF. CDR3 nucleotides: TGTGCCAGCAGCCCGAGTGTGAACAGATACGCGTATTTT.

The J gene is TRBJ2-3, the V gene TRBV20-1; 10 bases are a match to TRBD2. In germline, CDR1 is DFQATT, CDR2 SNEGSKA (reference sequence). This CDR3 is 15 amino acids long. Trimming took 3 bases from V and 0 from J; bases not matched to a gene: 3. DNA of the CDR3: TGCAGTGCTAGTGGACTAGCGGCTAGCACAGATACGCAGTATTTT. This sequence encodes CSASGLAASTDTQYF.

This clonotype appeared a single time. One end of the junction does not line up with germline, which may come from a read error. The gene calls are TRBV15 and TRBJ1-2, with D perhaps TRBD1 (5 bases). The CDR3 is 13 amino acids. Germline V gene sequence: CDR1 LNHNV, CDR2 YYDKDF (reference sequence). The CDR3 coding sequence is TGTGCCACCAGCAGAGGCCAGGGAGGAGGCTGCACCTTC. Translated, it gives CATSRGQGGGCTF.

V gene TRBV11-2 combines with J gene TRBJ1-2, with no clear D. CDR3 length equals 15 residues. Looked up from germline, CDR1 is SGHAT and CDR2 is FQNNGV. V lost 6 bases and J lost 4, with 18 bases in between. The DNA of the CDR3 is TGTGCCAGCAGTTTGGCGCCGGGAACCTTCTATGGCTACACCTTC. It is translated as CASSLAPGTFYGYTF. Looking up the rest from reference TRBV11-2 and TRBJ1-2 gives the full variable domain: EAGVAQSPRYKIIEKRQSVAFWCNPISGHATLYWYQQILGQGPKLLIQFQNNGVVDDSQLPKDRFSAERLKGVDSTLKIQPAKLEDSAVYLCASSLAPGTFYGYTFGSGTRLTVV.